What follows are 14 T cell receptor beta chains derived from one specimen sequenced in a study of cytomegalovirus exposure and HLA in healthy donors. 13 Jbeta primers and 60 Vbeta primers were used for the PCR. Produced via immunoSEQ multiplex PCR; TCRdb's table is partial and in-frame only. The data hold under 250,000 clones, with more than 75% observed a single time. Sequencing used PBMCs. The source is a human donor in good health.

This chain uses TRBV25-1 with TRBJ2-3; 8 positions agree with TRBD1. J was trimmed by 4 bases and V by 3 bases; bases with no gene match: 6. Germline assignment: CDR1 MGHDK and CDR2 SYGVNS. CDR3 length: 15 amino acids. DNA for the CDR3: TGTGCCAGCAGTGACAGGGGGCGCGGAGCAGATACGCAGTATTTT. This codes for CASSDRGRGADTQYF.

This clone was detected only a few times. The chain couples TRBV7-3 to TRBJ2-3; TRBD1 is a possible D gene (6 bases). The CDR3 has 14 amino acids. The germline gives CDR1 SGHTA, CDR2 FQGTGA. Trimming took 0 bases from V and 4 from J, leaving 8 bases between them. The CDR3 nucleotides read TGTGCCAGCAGCTTAACGGACAGACCAGATACGCAGTATTTT. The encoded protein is CASSLTDRPDTQYF.

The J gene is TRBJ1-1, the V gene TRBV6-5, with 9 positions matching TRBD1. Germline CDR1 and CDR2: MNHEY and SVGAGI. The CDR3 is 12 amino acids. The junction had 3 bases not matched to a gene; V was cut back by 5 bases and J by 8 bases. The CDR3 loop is CASSRDREEAFF. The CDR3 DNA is TGTGCCAGCAGTAGGGACAGGGAGGAAGCTTTCTTT.

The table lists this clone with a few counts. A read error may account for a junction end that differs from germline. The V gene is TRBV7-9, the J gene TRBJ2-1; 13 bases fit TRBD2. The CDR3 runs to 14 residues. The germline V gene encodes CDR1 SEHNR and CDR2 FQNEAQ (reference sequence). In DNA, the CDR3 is TGTGCCAGCAGCCCCCGGACTAGCGGGAGACTTCCCCTCTTC. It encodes CASSPRTSGRLPLF. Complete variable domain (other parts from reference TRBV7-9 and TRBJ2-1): DTGVSQNPRHKITKRGQNVTFRCDPISEHNRLYWYRQTLGQGPEFLTYFQNEAQLEKSRLLSDRFSAERPKGSFSTLEIQRTEQGDSAMYLCASSPRTSGRLPLFGPGTRLTVL.

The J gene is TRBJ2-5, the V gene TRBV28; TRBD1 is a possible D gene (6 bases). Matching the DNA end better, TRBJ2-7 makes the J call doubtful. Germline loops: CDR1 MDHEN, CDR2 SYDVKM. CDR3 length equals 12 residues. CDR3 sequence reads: CASSSRGYEQYF. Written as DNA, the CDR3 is TGTGCCAGCAGTTCTAGGGGGTACGAGCAGTACTTC.

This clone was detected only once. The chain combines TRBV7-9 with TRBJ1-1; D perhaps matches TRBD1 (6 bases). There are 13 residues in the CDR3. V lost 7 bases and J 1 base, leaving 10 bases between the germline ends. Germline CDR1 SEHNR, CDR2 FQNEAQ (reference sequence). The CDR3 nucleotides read TGTGCCAGCACCATCAGGGGGAACACTGAAGCTTTCTTT. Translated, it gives CASTIRGNTEAFF.

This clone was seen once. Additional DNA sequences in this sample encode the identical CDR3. CDR3 amino acids: CASSFAGSTDTQYF. The DNA of the CDR3 is TGCGCCAGCAGCTTTGCAGGTAGCACAGATACGCAGTATTTT. V usage is TRBV5-1 and J usage is TRBJ2-3; no firm D call. Deletions cut 2 bases from V and 0 bases from J, with 7 bases between. Germline V gene lookup returns CDR1 SGHRS and CDR2 YFSETQ. The CDR3 totals 14 residues. Together with reference TRBV5-1 and TRBJ2-3, the CDR3 gives the full variable domain: KAGVTQTPRYLIKTRGQQVTLSCSPISGHRSVSWYQQTPGQGLQFLFEYFSETQRNKGNFPGRFSGRQFSNSRSEMNVSTLELGDSALYLCASSFAGSTDTQYFGPGTRLTVL.

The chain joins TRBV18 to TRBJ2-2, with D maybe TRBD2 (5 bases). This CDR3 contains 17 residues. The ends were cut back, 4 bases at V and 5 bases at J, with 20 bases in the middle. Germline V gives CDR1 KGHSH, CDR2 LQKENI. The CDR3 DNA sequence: TGTGCCAGCTCACGCAGCGAGAGGGCAGGAGGTACCGGGGAGCTGTTTTTT. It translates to CASSRSERAGGTGELFF.

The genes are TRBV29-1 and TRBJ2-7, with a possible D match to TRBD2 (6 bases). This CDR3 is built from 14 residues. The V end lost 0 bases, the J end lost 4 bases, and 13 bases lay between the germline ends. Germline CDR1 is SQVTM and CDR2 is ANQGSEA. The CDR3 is CSVEDPGGGYEQYF. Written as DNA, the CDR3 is TGCAGCGTTGAAGATCCCGGGGGTGGGTACGAGCAGTACTTC.

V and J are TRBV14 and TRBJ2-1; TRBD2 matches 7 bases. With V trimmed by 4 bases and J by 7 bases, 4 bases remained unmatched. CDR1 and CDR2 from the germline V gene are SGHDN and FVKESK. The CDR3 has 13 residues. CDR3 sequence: CASSPAGPNEQFF. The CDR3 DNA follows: TGTGCCAGCAGCCCAGCGGGACCGAATGAGCAGTTCTTC.

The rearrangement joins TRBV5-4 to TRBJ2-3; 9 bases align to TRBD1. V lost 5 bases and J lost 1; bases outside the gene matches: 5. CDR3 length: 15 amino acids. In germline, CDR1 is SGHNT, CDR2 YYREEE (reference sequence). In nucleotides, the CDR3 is TGTGCCAGCAGTTCCGGGACAGGGCGCACAGATACGCAGTATTTT. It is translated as CASSSGTGRTDTQYF.

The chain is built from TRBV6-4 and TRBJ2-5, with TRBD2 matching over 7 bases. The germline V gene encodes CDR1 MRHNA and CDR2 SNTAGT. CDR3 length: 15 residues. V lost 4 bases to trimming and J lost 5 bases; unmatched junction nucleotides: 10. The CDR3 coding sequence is TGTGCCAGCAGTGCCCCGGGACTACCCTGCGAGACCCAGTACTTC. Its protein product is CASSAPGLPCETQYF.

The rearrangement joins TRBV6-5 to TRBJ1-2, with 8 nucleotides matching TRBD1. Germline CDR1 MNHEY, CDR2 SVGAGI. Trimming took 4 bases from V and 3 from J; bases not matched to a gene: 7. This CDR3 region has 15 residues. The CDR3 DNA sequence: TGTGCCAGCAGTTTCGCCACAGGGGGGTACTATGGCTACACCTTC. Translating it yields CASSFATGGYYGYTF.

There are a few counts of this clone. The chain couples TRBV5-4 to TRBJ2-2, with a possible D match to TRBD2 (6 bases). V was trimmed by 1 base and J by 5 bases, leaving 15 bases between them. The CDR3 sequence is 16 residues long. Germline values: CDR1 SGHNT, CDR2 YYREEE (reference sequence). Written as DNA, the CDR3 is TGTGCCAGCAGCTTGTCGGTAGCGGCAGGTACCGGGGAGCTGTTTTTT. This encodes CASSLSVAAGTGELFF.